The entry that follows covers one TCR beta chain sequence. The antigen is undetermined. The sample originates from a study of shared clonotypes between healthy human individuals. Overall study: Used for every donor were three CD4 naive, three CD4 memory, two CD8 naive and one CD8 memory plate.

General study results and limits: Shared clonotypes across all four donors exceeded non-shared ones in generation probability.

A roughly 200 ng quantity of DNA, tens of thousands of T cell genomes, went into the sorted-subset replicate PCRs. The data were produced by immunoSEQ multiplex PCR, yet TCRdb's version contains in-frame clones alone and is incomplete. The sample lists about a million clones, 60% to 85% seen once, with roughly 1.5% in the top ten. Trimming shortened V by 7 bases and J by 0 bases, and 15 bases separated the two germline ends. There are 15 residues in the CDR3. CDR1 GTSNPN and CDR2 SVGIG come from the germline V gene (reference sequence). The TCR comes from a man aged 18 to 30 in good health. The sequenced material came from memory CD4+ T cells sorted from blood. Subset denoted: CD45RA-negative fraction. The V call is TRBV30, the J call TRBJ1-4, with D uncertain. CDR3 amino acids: CASSRGPTTNEKLFF. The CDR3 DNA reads TGTGCCTCGTCGAGAGGGCCCACAACTAATGAAAAACTGTTTTTT.